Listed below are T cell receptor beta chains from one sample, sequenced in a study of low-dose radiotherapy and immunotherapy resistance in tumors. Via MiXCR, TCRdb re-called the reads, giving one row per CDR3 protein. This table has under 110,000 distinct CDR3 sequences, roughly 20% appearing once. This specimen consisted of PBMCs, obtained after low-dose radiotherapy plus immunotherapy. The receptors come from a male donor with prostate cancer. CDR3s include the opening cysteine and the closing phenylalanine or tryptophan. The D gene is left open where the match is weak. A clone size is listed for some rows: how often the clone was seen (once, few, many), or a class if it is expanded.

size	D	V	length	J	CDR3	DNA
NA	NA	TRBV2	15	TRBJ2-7	CASSYRRGGYYEQYF	TGTGCCAGCAGTTACCGGAGAGGGGGGTACTACGAGCAGTACTTC
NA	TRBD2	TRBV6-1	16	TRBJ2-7	CASSSSGTSGVGEQYF	TGTGCCAGCAGTTCCTCCGGGACTAGCGGGGTTGGGGAGCAGTACTTC
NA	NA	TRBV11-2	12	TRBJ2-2	CASSLTGELFFF	NA
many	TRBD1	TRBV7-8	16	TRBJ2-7	CASSHTGTGWSYEQYF	TGTGCCAGCAGCCATACCGGGACAGGGTGGTCCTACGAGCAGTACTTC
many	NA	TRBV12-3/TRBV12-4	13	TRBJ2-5	CASSYLYQETQYF	TGTGCCAGCAGTTACTTGTACCAAGAGACCCAGTACTTC
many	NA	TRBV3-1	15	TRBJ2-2	CASSQLPGFAGELFF	TGTGCCAGCAGCCAACTTCCCGGCTTCGCCGGGGAGCTGTTTTTT
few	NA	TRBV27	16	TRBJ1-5	CASSLSGAKSNQPQHF	TGTGCCAGCAGTTTATCCGGGGCGAAAAGCAATCAGCCCCAGCATTTT
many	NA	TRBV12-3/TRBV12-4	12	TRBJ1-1	CATLGGGTEAFF	TGTGCCACCCTTGGGGGAGGCACTGAAGCTTTCTTT
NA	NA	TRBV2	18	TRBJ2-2	CASTGGFNDGVTGELFFF	NA
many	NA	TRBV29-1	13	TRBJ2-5	CSVEVGAEETQYF	TGCAGCGTTGAGGTGGGGGCCGAAGAGACCCAGTACTTC
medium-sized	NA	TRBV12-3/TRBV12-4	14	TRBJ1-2	CASSLGRGSYGYTF	TGTGCCAGCAGTTTAGGGCGCGGAAGCTATGGCTACACCTTC
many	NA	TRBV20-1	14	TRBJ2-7	CSARNGGDSYEQYF	TGCAGTGCTAGGAATGGGGGAGACTCCTACGAGCAGTACTTC
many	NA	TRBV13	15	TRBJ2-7	CASSSIGQEYYEQYF	TGTGCCAGCAGCTCGATCGGGCAGGAATACTACGAGCAGTACTTC
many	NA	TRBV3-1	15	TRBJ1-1	CASSRSWGGGTEAFF	TGTGCCAGCAGCCGGAGTTGGGGGGGCGGTACTGAAGCTTTCTTT